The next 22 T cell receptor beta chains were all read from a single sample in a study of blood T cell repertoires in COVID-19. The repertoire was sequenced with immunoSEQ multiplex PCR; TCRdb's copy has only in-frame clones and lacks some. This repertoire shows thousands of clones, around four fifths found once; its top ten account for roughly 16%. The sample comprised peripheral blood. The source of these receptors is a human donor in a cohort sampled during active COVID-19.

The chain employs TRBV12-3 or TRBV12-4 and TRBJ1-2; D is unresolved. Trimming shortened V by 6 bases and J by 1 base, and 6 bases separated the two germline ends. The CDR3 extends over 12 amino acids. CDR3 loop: CASRPRNYGYTF. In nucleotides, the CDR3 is TGTGCCAGCAGACCGCGTAACTATGGCTACACCTTC.

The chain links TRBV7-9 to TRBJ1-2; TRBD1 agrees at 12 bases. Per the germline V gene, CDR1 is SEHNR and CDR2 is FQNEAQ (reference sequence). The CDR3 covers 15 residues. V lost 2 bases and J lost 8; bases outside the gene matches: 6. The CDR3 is CASSLSGQGAKGYTF. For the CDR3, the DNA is TGTGCCAGCAGCTTATCGGGACAGGGGGCTAAGGGCTACACCTTC.

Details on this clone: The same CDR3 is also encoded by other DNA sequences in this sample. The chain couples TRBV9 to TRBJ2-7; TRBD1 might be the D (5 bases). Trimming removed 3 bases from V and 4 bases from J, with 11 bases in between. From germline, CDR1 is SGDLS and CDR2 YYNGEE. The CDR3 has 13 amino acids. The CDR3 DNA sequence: TGTGCCAGCAGCGAGGGGTCCTCTTACGAGCAGTACTTC. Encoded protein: CASSEGSSYEQYF. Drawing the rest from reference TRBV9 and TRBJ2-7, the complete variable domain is DSGVTQTPKHLITATGQRVTLRCSPRSGDLSVYWYQQSLDQGLQFLIQYYNGEERAKGNILERFSAQQFPDLHSELNLSSLELGDSALYFCASSEGSSYEQYFGPGTRLTVT.

The CDR3 region is CASSLSSGGSYEQYF. In DNA form, the CDR3 reads TGTGCCAGCAGCCTTTCTAGCGGGGGGTCCTACGAGCAGTACTTC. The chain recombines TRBV7-9 with TRBJ2-7; 11 bases map to TRBD2. In germline, CDR1 is SEHNR, CDR2 FQNEAQ (reference sequence). The CDR3 extends over 15 amino acids. J lost 1 base, V lost 5 bases, and 4 bases had no gene match.

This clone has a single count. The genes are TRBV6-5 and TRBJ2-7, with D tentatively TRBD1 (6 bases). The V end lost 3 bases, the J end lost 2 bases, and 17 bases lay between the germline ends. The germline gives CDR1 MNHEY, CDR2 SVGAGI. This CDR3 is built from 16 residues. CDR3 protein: CASSYFPPGQAYEQYF. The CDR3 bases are TGTGCCAGCAGTTATTTTCCACCGGGACAAGCCTACGAGCAGTACTTC.

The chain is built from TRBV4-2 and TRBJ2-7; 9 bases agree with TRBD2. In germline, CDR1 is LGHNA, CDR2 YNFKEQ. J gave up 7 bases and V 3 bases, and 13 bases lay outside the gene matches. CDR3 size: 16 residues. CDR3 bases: TGTGCCAGCAGCCAGGATAGCGGGAGAGGGTTGGGTGAGCAGTACTTC. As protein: CASSQDSGRGLGEQYF.

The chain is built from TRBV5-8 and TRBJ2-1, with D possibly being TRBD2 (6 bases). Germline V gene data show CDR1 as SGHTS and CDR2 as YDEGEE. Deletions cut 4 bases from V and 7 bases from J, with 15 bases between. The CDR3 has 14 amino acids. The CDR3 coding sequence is TGTGCCAGCAGCCCGGCTAGCGTTTATAATGAGCAGTTCTTC. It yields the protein CASSPASVYNEQFF.

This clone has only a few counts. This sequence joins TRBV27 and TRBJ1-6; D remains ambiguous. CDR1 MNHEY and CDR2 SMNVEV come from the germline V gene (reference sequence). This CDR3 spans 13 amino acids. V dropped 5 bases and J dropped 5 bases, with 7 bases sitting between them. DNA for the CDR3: TGTGCCAGCAGTCCACGGGATAATTCACCCCTCCACTTT. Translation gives CASSPRDNSPLHF.

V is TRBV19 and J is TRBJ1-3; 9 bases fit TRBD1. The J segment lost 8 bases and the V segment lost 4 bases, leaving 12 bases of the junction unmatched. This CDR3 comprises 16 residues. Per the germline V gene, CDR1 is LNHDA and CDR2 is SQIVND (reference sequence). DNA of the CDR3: TGTGCCAGTAGTACCGGACAGGGGTCGTCGAGAGACACCATATATTTT. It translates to CASSTGQGSSRDTIYF.

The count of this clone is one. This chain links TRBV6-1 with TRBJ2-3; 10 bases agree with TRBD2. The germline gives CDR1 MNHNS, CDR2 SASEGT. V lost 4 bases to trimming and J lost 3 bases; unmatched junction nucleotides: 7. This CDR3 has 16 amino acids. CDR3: CASSVTSGFGTDTQYF. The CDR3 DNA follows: TGTGCCAGCAGTGTGACTAGCGGGTTCGGGACAGATACGCAGTATTTT.

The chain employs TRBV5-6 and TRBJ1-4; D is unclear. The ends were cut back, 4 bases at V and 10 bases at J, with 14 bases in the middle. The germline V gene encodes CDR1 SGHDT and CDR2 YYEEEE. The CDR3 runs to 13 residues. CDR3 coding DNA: TGTGCCAGCAGCCCTAACCCAATGGTAAAACTGTTTTTT. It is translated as CASSPNPMVKLFF.

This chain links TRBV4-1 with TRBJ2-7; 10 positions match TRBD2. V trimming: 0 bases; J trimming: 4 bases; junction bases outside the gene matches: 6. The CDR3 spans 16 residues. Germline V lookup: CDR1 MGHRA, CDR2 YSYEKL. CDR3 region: CASSQDISGRAYEQYF. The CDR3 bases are TGCGCCAGCAGCCAAGATATCAGCGGGAGGGCTTACGAGCAGTACTTC.

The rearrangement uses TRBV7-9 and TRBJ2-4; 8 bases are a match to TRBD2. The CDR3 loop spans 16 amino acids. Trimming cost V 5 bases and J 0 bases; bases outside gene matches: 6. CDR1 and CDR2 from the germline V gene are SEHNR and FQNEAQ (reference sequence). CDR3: CASSPRLASAKNIQYF. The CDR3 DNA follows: TGTGCCAGCAGCCCACGACTAGCGTCAGCCAAAAACATTCAGTACTTC.

In DNA, the CDR3 is TGTGCCAGCAGCAAACTGGCAGGCCCTCGGGAGACCCAGTACTTC. Its protein product is CASSKLAGPRETQYF. The chain links TRBV21-1 to TRBJ2-5; TRBD1 is taken as the D call from the table, unchecked against the DNA. TRBV21-1 is marked as a pseudogene. The CDR3 extends over 15 amino acids.

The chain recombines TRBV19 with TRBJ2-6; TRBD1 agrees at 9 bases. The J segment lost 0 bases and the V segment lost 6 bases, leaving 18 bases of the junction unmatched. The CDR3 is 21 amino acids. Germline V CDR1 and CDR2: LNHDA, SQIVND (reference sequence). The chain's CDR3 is CASSTPRQGTGSSSGANVLTF. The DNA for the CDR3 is TGTGCCAGTAGCACCCCGAGGCAGGGGACAGGGTCGAGCTCTGGGGCCAACGTCCTGACTTTC.

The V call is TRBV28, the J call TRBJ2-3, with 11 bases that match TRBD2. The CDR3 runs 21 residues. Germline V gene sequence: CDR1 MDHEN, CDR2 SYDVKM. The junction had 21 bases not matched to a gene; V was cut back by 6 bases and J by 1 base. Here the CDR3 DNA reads TGTGCCAGCAGATCCCTACTAGCGGGAGTTATGAGGGGATCCGGCACAGATACGCAGTATTTT. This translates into CASRSLLAGVMRGSGTDTQYF.

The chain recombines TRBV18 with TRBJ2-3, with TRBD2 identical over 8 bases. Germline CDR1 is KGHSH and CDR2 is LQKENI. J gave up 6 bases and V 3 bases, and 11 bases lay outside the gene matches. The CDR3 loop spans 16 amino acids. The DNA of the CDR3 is TGTGCCAGCTCACCTCCGGGACTAGGTCATCCGGATACGCAGTATTTT. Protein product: CASSPPGLGHPDTQYF.

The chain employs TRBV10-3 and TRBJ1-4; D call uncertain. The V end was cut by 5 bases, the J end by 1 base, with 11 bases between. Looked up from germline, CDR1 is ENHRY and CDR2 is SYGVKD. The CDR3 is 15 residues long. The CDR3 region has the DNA TGTGCCATCAGTCCAGAACGAAGAACTAATGAAAAACTGTTTTTT. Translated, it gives CAISPERRTNEKLFF.

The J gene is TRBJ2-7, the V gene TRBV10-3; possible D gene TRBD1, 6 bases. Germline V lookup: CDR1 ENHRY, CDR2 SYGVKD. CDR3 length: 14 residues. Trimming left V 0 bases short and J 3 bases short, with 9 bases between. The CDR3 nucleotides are TGTGCCATCAGTGAGTCGACCAGGGGCTACGAGCAGTACTTC. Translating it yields CAISESTRGYEQYF.

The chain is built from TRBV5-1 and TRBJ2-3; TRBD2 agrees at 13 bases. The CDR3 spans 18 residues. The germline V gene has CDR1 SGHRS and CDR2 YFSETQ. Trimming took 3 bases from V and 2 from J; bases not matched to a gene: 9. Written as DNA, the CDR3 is TGCGCCAGCAGCTACGGGACTAGCGGGACCCCCCACACAGATACGCAGTATTTT. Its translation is CASSYGTSGTPHTDTQYF.

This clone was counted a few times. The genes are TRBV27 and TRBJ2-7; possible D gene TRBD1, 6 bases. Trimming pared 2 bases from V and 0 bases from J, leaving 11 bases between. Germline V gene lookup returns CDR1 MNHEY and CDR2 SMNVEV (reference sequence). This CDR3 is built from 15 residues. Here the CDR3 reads CASSLAGTSSYEQYF. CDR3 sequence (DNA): TGTGCCAGCAGTTTAGCAGGGACAAGCTCCTACGAGCAGTACTTC.

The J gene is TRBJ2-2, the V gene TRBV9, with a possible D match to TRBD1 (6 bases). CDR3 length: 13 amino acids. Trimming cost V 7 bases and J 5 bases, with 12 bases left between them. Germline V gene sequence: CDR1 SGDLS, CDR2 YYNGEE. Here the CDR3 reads CASHRADTGELFF. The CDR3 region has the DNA TGTGCCAGCCACAGGGCCGATACCGGGGAGCTGTTTTTT.